The 24 T cell receptor beta chains presented below share a single source sample, sequenced in a study of identical twins. TCRdb analysed the 5' RACE reads with MiXCR anew, one entry per CDR3 protein. Of approximately 600,000 distinct CDR3 sequences listed, over 8.5% were seen once; the top ten hold 2.5% to 3.5%. This sample was shared with a second study, whose subject was yellow fever vaccine responses in identical twins.

Sequenced material: PBMCs. These receptor sequences come from a woman aged 18 to 35 in good health.

This clonotype was recorded at least ten times. This chain joins TRBV5-1 and TRBJ2-7; a weak D match, TRBD2 (6 bases). Deletions cut 4 bases from V and 5 bases from J, with 10 bases between. Looked up from germline, CDR1 is SGHRS and CDR2 is YFSETQ. The CDR3 is 12 amino acids. This chain's CDR3 is CASSGGINEQYF. CDR3 DNA: TGCGCCAGCAGCGGGGGGATCAACGAGCAGTACTTC.

This clonotype was picked up many times. The chain carries TRBV5-1 and TRBJ2-6; D may be TRBD1 or TRBD2 (5 bases each). V lost 4 bases to trimming and J lost 0 bases, with 11 bases between them. This CDR3 is built from 16 residues. Per germline, CDR1 SGHRS and CDR2 YFSETQ. The CDR3 DNA sequence: TGCGCCAGCAGCGGGACCGCACTCTCTGGGGCCAACGTCCTGACTTTC. This translates into CASSGTALSGANVLTF.

The V call is TRBV6-5, the J call TRBJ2-7, with 11 bases fitting TRBD2. The J segment lost 4 bases and the V segment lost 2 bases, leaving 7 bases of the junction unmatched. This CDR3 spans 16 amino acids. Per germline, CDR1 MNHEY and CDR2 SVGAGI. In nucleotides, the CDR3 is TGTGCCAGCAGTTACAGCCGTGGGACTAGCGGATACGAGCAGTACTTC. Protein product: CASSYSRGTSGYEQYF.

This clonotype occurred many times. The chain combines TRBV6-1 with TRBJ2-3, with 7 bases that match TRBD2. From germline, CDR1 is MNHNS and CDR2 SASEGT. After removal of 6 bases from V and 2 bases from J, the junction contained 8 bases not matched to a gene. The CDR3 is made up of 15 amino acids. Here the CDR3 reads CASRASGTNTDTQYF. In nucleotides, the CDR3 is TGTGCCAGCAGGGCCTCCGGGACTAACACAGATACGCAGTATTTT.

The chain links TRBV5-6 to TRBJ2-7, with D possibly TRBD2 on 7 matching bases. Per the germline V gene, CDR1 is SGHDT and CDR2 is YYEEEE. The CDR3 is made up of 17 amino acids. The V end was cut by 0 bases, the J end by 0 bases, with 16 bases between. The DNA for the CDR3 is TGTGCCAGCAGCTTGGGGGGAGGGGGACCTAGCTCCTACGAGCAGTACTTC. Encoded protein: CASSLGGGGPSSYEQYF.

The gene calls are TRBV4-3 and TRBJ2-4; possibly TRBD2 for D (6 bases). CDR3 length equals 14 residues. Germline V gene lookup returns CDR1 LGHNA and CDR2 YSLEER. V was shortened by 2 bases and J by 8 bases, with 13 bases between the two germline ends. The CDR3 nucleotides are TGCGCCAGCAGCCAATCCGGGAGAATGGACATTCAGTACTTC. Protein: CASSQSGRMDIQYF.

This clonotype was seen ten or more times. This chain links TRBV12-3 or TRBV12-4 with TRBJ2-7; D is uncertain. V was clipped by 6 bases and J by 6 bases, with 9 bases between them. The CDR3 covers 11 residues. CDR3 sequence reads: CASSRSREQYF. CDR3 DNA sequence: TGTGCCAGCAGCCGATCTCGCGAGCAGTACTTC.

This clonotype was counted only a few times. The J gene is TRBJ2-6, the V gene TRBV29-1; no reliable D call. Germline-derived CDR1 and CDR2 are SQVTM and ANQGSEA. Trimming left V 5 bases short and J 0 bases short, with 14 bases between. The length of the CDR3 is 16 residues. The CDR3 protein is CSVQGYRRSGANVLTF. The CDR3 region has the DNA TGCAGCGTTCAAGGGTACAGACGCTCTGGGGCCAACGTCCTGACTTTC.

The V call is TRBV2, the J call TRBJ2-5; D is unclear. Trimming stripped 6 bases from V and 7 bases from J, with 12 bases between. The CDR3 covers 12 residues. CDR1 SNHLY and CDR2 FYNNEI come from the germline V gene. In DNA form, the CDR3 reads TGTGCCAGCAGGCTGGACGGGCGGACCCAGTACTTC. Its protein is CASRLDGRTQYF.

This clonotype occurred a few times. The CDR3 region has the DNA TGTGCCAGCAGCTTATCTAAGCTAATGAACACTGAAGCTTTCTTT. Residues: CASSLSKLMNTEAFF. The V call is TRBV7-2, the J call TRBJ1-1; D is unclear. CDR1 and CDR2 from the germline V gene are SGHTA and FQGNSA. This CDR3 comprises 15 residues. V was trimmed by 2 bases and J by 0 bases, leaving 10 bases between them. The full variable domain, rest sourced from reference TRBV7-2 and TRBJ1-1, is GAGVSQSPSNKVTEKGKDVELRCDPISGHTALYWYRQSLGQGLEFLIYFQGNSAPDKSGLPSDRFSAERTGGSVSTLTIQRTQQEDSAVYLCASSLSKLMNTEAFFGQGTRLTVV.

In its sample, this clonotype was seen a few times. This chain joins TRBV2 and TRBJ2-1; TRBD1 aligns across 8 bases. This CDR3 is 18 amino acids long. Germline V gene sequence: CDR1 SNHLY, CDR2 FYNNEI. V lost 5 bases, J lost 1 base, and 13 bases stayed unmatched. Written as DNA, the CDR3 is TGTGCCAGCAGTCCCGATTCGCCCGGGACAGGATCCTACAATGAGCAGTTCTTC. Residues: CASSPDSPGTGSYNEQFF.

The rearrangement links TRBV20-1 to TRBJ2-5, with 8 bases lining up with TRBD2. V shed 0 bases, J shed 5 bases, and the junction held 17 bases outside the gene matches. Per germline, CDR1 DFQATT and CDR2 SNEGSKA (reference sequence). The CDR3 length is 18 residues. The CDR3 reads CSARELLVAGGGMETQYF. As DNA, the CDR3 is TGCAGTGCTAGAGAGCTCCTCGTGGCGGGGGGCGGAATGGAGACCCAGTACTTC.

J is TRBJ2-3 and V is TRBV3-1; the match to TRBD2 covers 13 bases. Germline CDR1 LGHDT, CDR2 YNNKEL (reference sequence). J gave up 0 bases and V 4 bases, and 10 bases lay outside the gene matches. The CDR3 totals 19 residues. The CDR3 sequence is CASSLTSGGAPISTDTQYF. The CDR3 DNA sequence: TGTGCCAGCAGCCTTACTAGCGGGGGGGCCCCCATTAGCACAGATACGCAGTATTTT.

The CDR3 DNA is TGTGCCAGCAGTAGGGGGACAGACCTAGAGACCCAGTACTTC. As protein: CASSRGTDLETQYF. V usage is TRBV27 and J usage is TRBJ2-5; 7 nucleotides match TRBD1. Germline V gene lookup returns CDR1 MNHEY and CDR2 SMNVEV (reference sequence). The ends lost 5 bases at V and 4 bases at J; junction bases unmatched: 7. The CDR3 spans 14 residues.

This clonotype was counted only a few times. The rearrangement uses TRBV7-3 and TRBJ2-5; 7 nucleotides line up with TRBD2. This CDR3 spans 15 amino acids. The germline V gene has CDR1 SGHTA and CDR2 FQGTGA. The V gene end was trimmed by 5 bases and the J gene end by 2 bases; junction bases not matched to a gene: 8. CDR3 in DNA: TGTGCCAGCAGCCCTGGGTCTAGCGGACAAGAGACCCAGTACTTC. This codes for CASSPGSSGQETQYF. Combining the CDR3 with reference TRBV7-3 and TRBJ2-5 gives the whole variable domain GAGVSQTPSNKVTEKGKYVELRCDPISGHTALYWYRQSLGQGPEFLIYFQGTGAADDSGLPNDRFFAVRPEGSVSTLKIQRTERGDSAVYLCASSPGSSGQETQYFGPGTRLLVL.

This clonotype has a handful of counts. The CDR3 DNA follows: TGTGCCAGCATGAGTGGGGGCCCCTCTGGGGCCAACGTCCTGACTTTC. It translates to CASMSGGPSGANVLTF. The chain joins TRBV28 to TRBJ2-6; the D gene is possibly TRBD1 (6 bases). Germline V CDR1 and CDR2: MDHEN, SYDVKM. V gave up 7 bases and J gave up 0 bases, with 13 bases separating them. The CDR3 is 16 amino acids.

This clonotype occurred many times. This rearrangement joins TRBV29-1 to TRBJ2-5, with 8 nucleotides matching TRBD1. This CDR3 has 12 residues. The germline V gene has CDR1 SQVTM and CDR2 ANQGSEA. V lost 7 bases to trimming and J lost 3 bases; unmatched junction nucleotides: 4. The DNA of the CDR3 is TGCAGCGCGACAGGGGCCGAAGAGACCCAGTACTTC. Translation: CSATGAEETQYF.

The rearrangement uses TRBV25-1 and TRBJ1-2; D gene ambiguous. CDR1 and CDR2 (germline): MGHDK, SYGVNS. V was clipped by 3 bases and J by 1 base, with 9 bases between them. The CDR3 loop spans 14 amino acids. The CDR3 here is CASSDSRNNYGYTF. The CDR3 nucleotides read TGTGCCAGCAGTGATTCGCGGAATAACTATGGCTACACCTTC.

This clonotype turned up a few times. The chain has TRBV7-9 and TRBJ2-2; D not certain. V was pared by 1 base and J by 7 bases, with 4 bases between. This CDR3 is 12 amino acids long. Looked up from germline, CDR1 is SEHNR and CDR2 is FQNEAQ (reference sequence). CDR3 in amino acids: CASSLDLGELFF. For the CDR3, the DNA is TGTGCCAGCAGCTTAGACCTCGGGGAGCTGTTTTTT.

This clonotype came up a few times. The chain carries TRBV9 and TRBJ1-1; D call uncertain. CDR3 length equals 13 residues. Deletions cut 4 bases from V and 8 bases from J, with 15 bases between. Germline loops: CDR1 SGDLS, CDR2 YYNGEE. CDR3 sequence: CASSNGPGTEAFF. The CDR3 bases are TGTGCCAGCAGCAACGGCCCGGGCACCGAAGCTTTCTTT.

This chain connects TRBV24-1 to TRBJ2-3; a possible D gene is TRBD2 (5 bases). Per the germline V gene, CDR1 is KGHDR and CDR2 is SFDVKD. V gave up 6 bases and J gave up 2 bases, with 11 bases separating them. This CDR3 has 14 residues. This CDR3 reads CATSPERATDTQYF. The CDR3 nucleotides are TGTGCCACCAGTCCTGAGAGGGCCACAGATACGCAGTATTTT.

The chain has TRBV20-1 and TRBJ2-7; 9 bases match TRBD1. The V gene end was trimmed by 2 bases and the J gene end by 0 bases; junction bases not matched to a gene: 8. The CDR3 is 16 residues long. The germline gives CDR1 DFQATT, CDR2 SNEGSKA (reference sequence). In DNA, the CDR3 is TGCAGTGCTAGAAAGACCACAGGGGGCCGCTCCTACGAGCAGTACTTC. Protein sequence: CSARKTTGGRSYEQYF.

This clonotype was seen many times. The chain recombines TRBV20-1 with TRBJ2-4, with D perhaps matching TRBD1 or TRBD2 (5 bases each). CDR3 size: 15 residues. The V end was cut by 7 bases, the J end by 4 bases, with 20 bases between. Germline V gene data show CDR1 as DFQATT and CDR2 as SNEGSKA (reference sequence). The chain's CDR3 is CSVSYQGAKKNIQYF. CDR3 DNA: TGCAGTGTTTCTTACCAGGGAGCCAAAAAAAACATTCAGTACTTC.

V gene TRBV25-1 combines with J gene TRBJ2-5; TRBD2 aligns across 7 bases. The CDR3 length is 15 residues. Per germline, CDR1 MGHDK and CDR2 SYGVNS. V shed 1 base and J 4 bases; nucleotides not matched to a gene: 6. The CDR3 DNA follows: TGTGCCAGCAGTGAATCAGGAGTAGCGGGAGAGACCCAGTACTTC. This encodes CASSESGVAGETQYF.